Listed below are T cell receptor beta chains from one sample, sequenced in a study of OX40 agonist ivuxolimab in advanced cancers. Sequenced by immunoSEQ multiplex PCR; TCRdb stores in-frame clones only, minus some. The table includes tens of thousands of clones, about 89% detected once. This specimen was CD4+ or CD8+ T cells sorted from blood, taken in a trial of the OX40 agonist ivuxolimab. The receptors stem from an adult with an advanced solid tumor such as melanoma, head and neck, liver or kidney cancer. Each CDR3 is given with its conserved first and last residue. Each record gives: V gene, clone size, D gene, J gene, CDR3 DNA, CDR3 protein. The D gene is left open where the match is weak. Not all rows give a size; the values are once, few, many and, for expanded clones, a class.

>TRBV4-2|NA|NA|TRBJ1-1
TGTGCCAGCAGCCAAGATTCGCCAGGAGCGAACACTGAAGCTTTCTTT
CASSQDSPGANTEAFF
>TRBV7-2|NA|TRBD2|TRBJ2-5
TGTGCCAGCAGCCGACTAGCGGGGATCCAAGAGACCCAGTACTTC
CASSRLAGIQETQYF
>TRBV16|once|NA|TRBJ2-3
TGTGCCAGCAGCCAATCCAGCGGGACAGATACGCAGTATTTT
CASSQSSGTDTQYF
>TRBV6-6|NA|NA|TRBJ1-5
TGTGCCACGGGAGACAGGAACAATCAGCCCCAGCATTTT
CATGDRNNQPQHF
>TRBV10-3|once|TRBD1|TRBJ1-1
TGTGCCGGCGGGACAGGGAGGGGTGAAGCTTTCTTT
CAGGTGRGEAFF
>TRBV5-1|NA|NA|TRBJ2-5
TGCGCCAGCGCCTCACGGCCCGCGGACCAGCAAGAGACCCAGTACTTC
CASASRPADQQETQYF
>TRBV15|NA|TRBD1|TRBJ1-3
TGTGCCACCAGCAGAGTGGAAGGGGGCATCAGAAACACCATATATTTT
CATSRVEGGIRNTIYF
>TRBV11-3|NA|TRBD1|TRBJ2-5
TGTGCCAGCAGCCGAGATAGACAGGGCCAAGAGACCCAGTACTTC
CASSRDRQGQETQYF
>TRBV2|NA|TRBD1|TRBJ1-1
TGTGCCAGCAGCCTCCTTCGGACAGGGGAAGCTTTCTTT
CASSLLRTGEAFF
>TRBV27|NA|NA|TRBJ2-1
TGTGCCAGCACCACCGGTGGGCGGTGGTTCAATGAGCAGTTCTTC
CASTTGGRWFNEQFF
>TRBV18|NA|NA|TRBJ1-5
TGTGCCAGCTCACCACCGGAAAGGAACAATCAGCCCCAGCATTTT
CASSPPERNNQPQHF
>TRBV27|NA|NA|TRBJ2-7
TGTGCCAGCAGTTTATGGGGGTCCTACGAGCAGTACTTC
CASSLWGSYEQYF
>TRBV6-5|NA|TRBD1|TRBJ1-6
TGTGCCAGCAGTAGGGGGGACAGGGGAAATTCACCCCTCCACTTT
CASSRGDRGNSPLHF
>TRBV2|NA|TRBD1|TRBJ1-2
TGTGCCAGCTCCGGGACAGGGGGCTGGGGCTATGGCTACACCTTC
CASSGTGGWGYGYTF